The next 21 T cell receptor beta chains were all read from a single sample in a study of cytomegalovirus exposure and HLA in healthy donors. This table comes from immunoSEQ multiplex PCR, and its TCRdb copy is limited to in-frame clones, with some not included. The sample lists more than 95,000 clones, about 91% occurring once. Sequencing was carried out using PBMCs. The receptors shown here come from a woman younger than 35 in good health and CMV-seronegative.

The chain is built from TRBV27 and TRBJ2-1, with D unresolved. Germline values: CDR1 MNHEY, CDR2 SMNVEV (reference sequence). CDR3 length: 14 amino acids. V gave up 8 bases and J gave up 5 bases, with 16 bases separating them. In DNA, the CDR3 is TGTGCCAGCTGCGTGCGGTATCAACACAATGAGCAGTTCTTC. Translated, it gives CASCVRYQHNEQFF.

V gene TRBV11-2 combines with J gene TRBJ1-5; TRBD1 might be the D (5 bases). The CDR3 runs 14 residues. Trimming shortened V by 5 bases and J by 11 bases, and 19 bases separated the two germline ends. Germline CDR1 SGHAT, CDR2 FQNNGV. CDR3 DNA: TGTGCCAGCAGCCGGGCGGCGGGGCGTGGAGCCCAGCATTTT. Translated, it gives CASSRAAGRGAQHF.

The rearrangement links TRBV6-5 to TRBJ2-3; 8 bases line up with TRBD1. The CDR3 loop spans 15 amino acids. V gave up 6 bases and J gave up 3 bases; unmatched junction bases: 8. The germline V gene encodes CDR1 MNHEY and CDR2 SVGAGI. As DNA, the CDR3 is TGTGCCAGCAGCCCAAGACAGGGGCGGACAGATACGCAGTATTTT. It encodes CASSPRQGRTDTQYF.

V usage is TRBV6-6 and J usage is TRBJ2-5, with TRBD2 as a possible D gene (6 bases). Germline CDR1 and CDR2: MNHNY and SVGAGI (reference sequence). The CDR3 extends over 11 amino acids. The V and J ends lost 6 bases and 7 bases respectively, with 9 bases between them. Here the CDR3 reads CASRQEGTQYF. CDR3 sequence (DNA): TGTGCCAGCAGACAGGAGGGGACCCAGTACTTC.

This chain connects TRBV11-2 to TRBJ2-7; tentative D call: TRBD2 (6 bases). The germline V and J ends were trimmed by 0 bases and 0 bases, with 9 bases remaining between them. This CDR3 has 15 amino acids. The germline gives CDR1 SGHAT, CDR2 FQNNGV. Here the CDR3 DNA reads TGTGCCAGCAGCTTAGAAGCGACTAGCTCCTACGAGCAGTACTTC. The encoded protein is CASSLEATSSYEQYF.

This rearrangement joins TRBV28 to TRBJ1-5; TRBD1 might be the D (6 bases). The V gene lost 4 bases and the J gene lost 7 bases, with 23 bases spanning the gap. Germline V gives CDR1 MDHEN, CDR2 SYDVKM. The CDR3 is made up of 17 amino acids. The CDR3 bases are TGTGCCAGCAGTTCATATACCGACAGGTCCCTAAGGCAGCCCCAGCATTTT. It is translated as CASSSYTDRSLRQPQHF.

DNA of the CDR3: TGTGCCAGCAGTGAACCTAGCGAGGGGCCTGCATACGAGCAGTACGTC. Translated, it gives CASSEPSEGPAYEQYV. This chain uses TRBV6-1 with TRBJ2-7; TRBD2 might be the D (6 bases). V dropped 2 bases and J dropped 4 bases, with 18 bases sitting between them. The CDR3 loop spans 16 amino acids. CDR1 and CDR2 from the germline V gene are MNHNS and SASEGT.

The chain carries TRBV7-8 and TRBJ2-7; 7 bases align to TRBD1. Germline values: CDR1 SGHVS, CDR2 FQNEAQ. The CDR3 has 14 amino acids. V was pared by 3 bases and J by 2 bases, with 4 bases of the junction left unmatched. CDR3 sequence reads: CASSFRDSPYEQYV. The CDR3 DNA follows: TGTGCCAGCAGCTTCCGGGACAGTCCCTACGAGCAGTACGTC.

Only a few counts were recorded for this clone. The chain employs TRBV6-1 and TRBJ1-3; weak D call: TRBD1 (6 bases). V lost 2 bases and J lost 0, with 14 bases in between. Germline CDR1 and CDR2: MNHNS and SASEGT. The CDR3 spans 17 residues. The CDR3, as DNA: TGTGCCAGCAGTGAATCGGGGAGGGGGTACTCTGGAAACACCATATATTTT. It encodes CASSESGRGYSGNTIYF.

The chain links TRBV6-1 to TRBJ2-1, with D perhaps TRBD1 (6 bases). CDR1 and CDR2 (germline): MNHNS, SASEGT. V dropped 4 bases and J dropped 8 bases, with 18 bases sitting between them. The CDR3 length is 15 residues. The CDR3 loop is CASSAFGTPAYEQFF. The CDR3 DNA reads as TGTGCCAGCAGTGCCTTCGGGACACCCGCCTATGAGCAGTTCTTC.

V and J are TRBV5-1 and TRBJ2-7, with D tentatively TRBD1 (5 bases). The CDR3 length is 12 residues. In germline, CDR1 is SGHRS, CDR2 YFSETQ. Deletions cut 4 bases from V and 2 bases from J, with 7 bases between. The CDR3 loop is CASSPDTYEQYF. The CDR3 DNA is TGCGCCAGCAGCCCGGACACCTACGAGCAGTACTTC.

The rearrangement joins TRBV28 to TRBJ1-5, with TRBD1 as a possible D gene (5 bases). This CDR3 contains 15 residues. The germline V gene encodes CDR1 MDHEN and CDR2 SYDVKM. V was pared by 4 bases and J by 3 bases, with 13 bases between. CDR3 loop: CASSSFDSDNQPQHF. The DNA of the CDR3 is TGTGCCAGCAGTTCCTTCGACAGCGACAATCAGCCCCAGCATTTT. Based on the CDR3 plus reference TRBV28 and TRBJ1-5, the full variable domain is DVKVTQSSRYLVKRTGEKVFLECVQDMDHENMFWYRQDPGLGLRLIYFSYDVKMKEKGDIPEGYSVSREKKERFSLILESASTNQTSMYLCASSSFDSDNQPQHFGDGTRLSIL.

CDR3 DNA sequence: TGTGCCAGCAGTCCAATGACAGACTATGGCTACACCTTC. It is translated as CASSPMTDYGYTF. The rearrangement links TRBV5-5 to TRBJ1-2, with a tentative D call TRBD1 (5 bases). Trimming removed 5 bases from V and 3 bases from J, with 11 bases in between. The CDR3 has 13 residues. Germline CDR1 and CDR2: SGHKS and YYEKEE (reference sequence).

The gene calls are TRBV5-1 and TRBJ1-1; D is unclear. From germline, CDR1 is SGHRS and CDR2 YFSETQ. V was pared by 2 bases and J by 7 bases, with 15 bases between. CDR3 size: 14 residues. As DNA, the CDR3 is TGCGCCAGCAGCTTAGCGGGCGAACTAGTTGAAGCTTTCTTT. As protein: CASSLAGELVEAFF. Combining the CDR3 with reference TRBV5-1 and TRBJ1-1 gives the whole variable domain KAGVTQTPRYLIKTRGQQVTLSCSPISGHRSVSWYQQTPGQGLQFLFEYFSETQRNKGNFPGRFSGRQFSNSRSEMNVSTLELGDSALYLCASSLAGELVEAFFGQGTRLTVV.

This clone was seen a single time. The chain joins TRBV7-9 to TRBJ1-1; unclear D gene. CDR1 SEHNR and CDR2 FQNEAQ come from the germline V gene (reference sequence). V was cut by 5 bases and J by 6 bases, with 10 bases left in between. The CDR3 runs 12 residues. In nucleotides, the CDR3 is TGTGCCAGCAGCGGCAGGAAGTCTGAAGCTTTCTTT. Its translation: CASSGRKSEAFF.

This clone was seen a handful of times. The chain carries TRBV11-2 and TRBJ1-2, with unresolved D. V was pared by 1 base and J by 8 bases, with 5 bases between. CDR3 length: 11 amino acids. In germline, CDR1 is SGHAT, CDR2 FQNNGV. In DNA form, the CDR3 reads TGTGCCAGCAGCTTAGGAGGCGGCTACACCTTC. Translated, it gives CASSLGGGYTF.

The chain carries TRBV27 and TRBJ2-1, with a weak D call TRBD2 (6 bases). CDR1 and CDR2 from the germline V gene are MNHEY and SMNVEV (reference sequence). V lost 7 bases and J lost 8, with 24 bases in between. This CDR3 contains 16 residues. CDR3 sequence: CASTNLRERGRHEQFF. The CDR3, as DNA: TGTGCCAGCACCAACCTTCGGGAGAGGGGTAGGCATGAGCAGTTCTTC.

This chain links TRBV25-1 with TRBJ2-1, with 8 bases that match TRBD2. The CDR3 contains 12 residues. The germline V gene has CDR1 MGHDK and CDR2 SYGVNS. V gave up 6 bases and J gave up 12 bases; unmatched junction bases: 7. The chain's CDR3 is CASRPREGRQFF. The CDR3 coding sequence is TGTGCCAGCAGGCCCCGGGAGGGCCGGCAGTTCTTC.

This chain uses TRBV28 with TRBJ1-4; 9 nucleotides line up with TRBD1. The junction had 1 base not matched to a gene; V was cut back by 6 bases and J by 5 bases. Germline V lookup: CDR1 MDHEN, CDR2 SYDVKM. The CDR3 length is 13 residues. The CDR3 protein is CASRGQGNEKLFF. CDR3 DNA sequence: TGTGCCAGCAGGGGACAGGGAAATGAAAAACTGTTTTTT.

The chain employs TRBV4-1 and TRBJ2-3, with 13 bases fitting TRBD2. The germline gives CDR1 MGHRA, CDR2 YSYEKL. The ends lost 10 bases at V and 0 bases at J; junction bases unmatched: 16. This CDR3 is 19 amino acids long. As DNA, the CDR3 is TGCGCCACCACCCCGGGACTAGCGGGGAAATCGATGAGCACAGATACGCAGTATTTT. Translated, it gives CATTPGLAGKSMSTDTQYF.

In DNA, the CDR3 is TGTGCCAGCAGCCCGGGACAGGCTAGCACAGATACGCAGTATTTT. It specifies CASSPGQASTDTQYF. The V gene is TRBV4-2, the J gene TRBJ2-3; TRBD1 agrees at 8 bases. J lost 0 bases, V lost 4 bases, and 3 bases had no gene match. The CDR3 covers 15 residues. Germline CDR1 and CDR2: LGHNA and YNFKEQ.